The clone carrying this T cell receptor beta chain is a singleton in its sample. V gave up 4 bases and J gave up 2 bases; unmatched junction bases: 2. The germline gives CDR1 LNHDA, CDR2 SQIVND (reference sequence). The CDR3 length is 15 residues. RNA transcripts provided the source from which TCR beta CDR3 regions were amplified. TCR CDR3 underwent first-round RT-PCR with the HTBI primer set. TCRdb reprocessed the multiplex PCR reads via MiXCR and lists one record per CDR3 protein. The sample has 300,000 to 500,000 distinct CDR3 sequences, 14% to 15% seen once. This record belongs to a study of T cells in Graves' hyperthyroidism and ophthalmopathy. Exclusion criteria comprised uncontrolled infection, other autoimmune disease, pregnancy or lactation. 10 ml fresh peripheral blood yielded the PBMCs.

Sequencing was carried out using blood. The origin of this receptor is a woman in her thirties with Graves' hyperthyroidism. The chain recombines TRBV19 with TRBJ2-2; TRBD2 matches at 9 bases. The CDR3 DNA reads as TGTGCCAGTAGTAGACTAGCGGCAAACACCGGGGAGCTGTTTTTT. Its protein product is CASSRLAANTGELFF.